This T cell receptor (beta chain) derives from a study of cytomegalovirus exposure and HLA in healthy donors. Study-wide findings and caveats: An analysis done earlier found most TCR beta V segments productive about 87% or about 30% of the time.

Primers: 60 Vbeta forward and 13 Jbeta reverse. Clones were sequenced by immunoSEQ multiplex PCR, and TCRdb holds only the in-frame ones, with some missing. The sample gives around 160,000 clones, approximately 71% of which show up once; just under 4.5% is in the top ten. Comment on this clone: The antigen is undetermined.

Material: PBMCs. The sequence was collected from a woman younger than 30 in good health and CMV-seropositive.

The CDR3 sequence is CASSAWDSPRETQYF. The CDR3 nucleotides are TGTGCCAGCAGTGCTTGGGACAGCCCTCGGGAGACCCAGTACTTC. This chain connects TRBV6-1 to TRBJ2-5; 7 bases map to TRBD1. CDR1 and CDR2 (germline): MNHNS, SASEGT. The CDR3 covers 15 residues. Unmatched junction bases numbered 10, after V lost 4 bases and J lost 5 bases.